The rows below give T cell receptor beta chains drawn from one sample of a study of regulatory T cells in long-lasting Graves disease. TCRdb reprocessed the multiplex PCR reads via MiXCR and lists one record per CDR3 protein. The data show approximately 560,000 distinct CDR3 sequences, about 16% seen once. These sequences were also reported in another study, on T cells in Graves' hyperthyroidism and ophthalmopathy.

The starting material was peripheral blood mononuclear cells (PBMCs), obtained at new diagnosis, from a patient treated with antithyroid drugs. These receptors were taken from a young man with Graves disease. Both conserved end residues are part of each CDR3. D genes are given only for firm matches. Not all rows give a size; the values are once, few, many and, for expanded clones, a class.

many	TRBJ2-3	TRBV6-1	NA	TGTGCCAGCAGTGAAGCAGTAGGTGACTCGGCGGATACGCAGTATTTT	CASSEAVGDSADTQYF
many	TRBJ2-1	TRBV28	TRBD1	TGTGCCAGCAGTCGGGACAGATTCTACAATGAGCAGTTCTTC	CASSRDRFYNEQFF
few	TRBJ2-7	TRBV6-5	NA	TGTGCCAGCAGTTACGTAGGGGTAGCCTACGAGCAGTACTTC	CASSYVGVAYEQYF
NA	TRBJ2-1	TRBV6-2/TRBV6-3	NA	TGTGCCAGCAGTTACCGAGAGAGGCCGCTCGGGTACAGTGAGCAGTTCTTC	CASSYRERPLGYSEQFF
many	TRBJ2-1	TRBV7-9	NA	TGTGCCAGCAGCTTACTGGGGCTAGCGAACGGCAATGAGCAGTTCTTC	CASSLLGLANGNEQFF
many	TRBJ2-7	TRBV15	NA	TGTGCCACCAGCAGGGACACGGGACTCTACTACGAGCAGTACTTC	CATSRDTGLYYEQYF
many	TRBJ1-1	TRBV19	TRBD1	TGTGCCAGTGGTCCCGGGACAGGGGACGCTCGAAACACTGAAGCTTTCTTT	CASGPGTGDARNTEAFF
many	TRBJ2-4	TRBV18	TRBD1	TGTGCCAGCTCACCACGACAGGGAAGCACCAAAAACATTCAGTACTTC	CASSPRQGSTKNIQYF
many	TRBJ2-2	TRBV7-3	NA	TGTGCCAGCAGCTCACTAGGAACCGGGGAGCTGTTTTTT	CASSSLGTGELFF
many	TRBJ2-5	TRBV2	TRBD1	TGTGCCAGCAACGACCGACAGGGGAATGGAGAGACCCAGTACTTC	CASNDRQGNGETQYF
NA	TRBJ2-3	TRBV7-3	NA	TGTGCCAGCAGCTTAGGGCGGGCCGGAACAGATACGCAGTATTTT	CASSLGRAGTDTQYF
many	TRBJ2-1	TRBV20-1	NA	TGCAGTGCTAGAGAAGCTCGGGCTATAAACAATGAGCAGTTCTTC	CSAREARAINNEQFF
few	TRBJ2-1	TRBV5-1	NA	TGCGCCAGCAGCTTGGCCTCCGGCGGGTGGGGGGTCGATGAGCAGTTCTTC	CASSLASGGWGVDEQFF
few	TRBJ2-1	TRBV24-1	NA	TGTGCCACCAGTGATCCGGACTCTGGCTCCTACAATGAGCAGTTCTTC	CATSDPDSGSYNEQFF
NA	TRBJ1-2	TRBV13	TRBD1	TGTGCCAGCAGCCTCGGAGGGGGCCCGGACTATGGCTACACCTTC	CASSLGGGPDYGYTF
NA	TRBJ1-2	TRBV12-3/TRBV12-4	NA	TGTGCCAGCAGTTTAGGGACAAGGTATGGCTACACCTTC	CASSLGTRYGYTF
many	TRBJ2-7	TRBV10-3	NA	TGTGCCATCGGCAGGGGCTACGAGCAGTACTTC	CAIGRGYEQYF
few	TRBJ1-1	TRBV6-2/TRBV6-3	NA	TGTGCCAGCAGTTTAACCGGGACGGCTGAAGCTTTCTTT	CASSLTGTAEAFF
NA	TRBJ2-7	TRBV28	TRBD2	TGTGCCAGCAGTGAGACTAGCGGCTACGAGCAGTACTTC	CASSETSGYEQYF
many	TRBJ2-5	TRBV28	NA	TGTGCCAGCAGTTTATTCGCAGAAGAGACCCAGTACTTC	CASSLFAEETQYF
many	TRBJ1-5	TRBV2	TRBD1	TGTGCCAGCAGTAGGGACAGGGCCAGCAATCAGCCCCAGCATTTT	CASSRDRASNQPQHF
many	TRBJ2-1	TRBV7-8	NA	TGTGCCAGCAGCGCCCTCGCAGCGAGACAGCCCCACAATGAGCAGTTCTTC	CASSALAARQPHNEQFF
many	TRBJ2-6	TRBV27	NA	TGTGCCAGCAGAAGTGACATGACTGGGGCCAACGTCCTGACTTTC	CASRSDMTGANVLTF
NA	TRBJ2-1	TRBV19	TRBD1	TGTGCCAGTAGTATGGACAGGGGGCGCGATGAGCAGTTCTTC	CASSMDRGRDEQFF
few	TRBJ2-1	TRBV9	TRBD2	TGTGCCAGCAGCGTAGGGGGGGGAGGAGGCAATGAGCAGTTCTTC	CASSVGGGGGNEQFF
many	TRBJ2-1	TRBV18	TRBD2	TGTGCCAGCTCACCAAGTCCGGGCAGCGGGATCAATGAGCAGTTCTTC	CASSPSPGSGINEQFF
few	TRBJ2-3	TRBV10-3	NA	TGTGCCATCAGTGAGTCTGGGGAAGATACAGATACGCAGTATTTT	CAISESGEDTDTQYF
NA	TRBJ2-2	TRBV14	NA	TGTGCCAGCAGCCAAGACCGGGACACGAACACCGGGGAGCTGTTTTTT	CASSQDRDTNTGELFF
NA	TRBJ2-2	TRBV7-3	TRBD2	TGTGCCAGCAGCTTATTAAGGCGGGGGACTAGCGGGAGAGCGGGGGAGCTGTTTTTT	CASSLLRRGTSGRAGELFF
many	TRBJ1-2	TRBV12-5	TRBD1	TGTGCTAGTGGACAAACAGGGGGCACCGCCTATGGCTACACCTTC	CASGQTGGTAYGYTF
many	TRBJ2-1	TRBV18	TRBD1	TGTGCCAGCTCGTCCGGGACAGGGCACTATGAGCAGTTCTTC	CASSSGTGHYEQFF
few	TRBJ2-7	TRBV15	NA	TGTGCCACCAGCAAGCCCCGCGAGCAGTACTTC	CATSKPREQYF
many	TRBJ1-2	TRBV18	NA	TGTGCCAGCAGCCCCGGATTAGGGAACTATGGCTACACCTTC	CASSPGLGNYGYTF
NA	TRBJ2-3	TRBV6-1	TRBD2	TGTGCCAGCAGTGGGACTAGCGGGGGGGGGTCAGATACGCAGTATTTT	CASSGTSGGGSDTQYF
NA	TRBJ2-4	TRBV28	NA	TGTGCCAGCAGTGGGGGTGGGCGACGAGAAAAAAACATTCAGTACTTC	CASSGGGRREKNIQYF
NA	TRBJ1-3	TRBV12-3/TRBV12-4	NA	TGTGCCAGCAGTTTAAATGGAAACACCATATATTTT	CASSLNGNTIYF
many	TRBJ1-1	TRBV28	NA	TGTGCCAGCATGGGTACCATGAACACTGAAGCTTTCTTT	CASMGTMNTEAFF
few	TRBJ1-1	TRBV29-1	NA	TGCAGCGTCCGAGGGGAATCGGGGAACACTGAAGCTTTCTTT	CSVRGESGNTEAFF
NA	TRBJ2-3	TRBV27	NA	TGTGCCAGCAGTTTATCGGCTGCCACAGATACGCAGTATTTT	CASSLSAATDTQYF
NA	TRBJ2-1	TRBV20-1	TRBD2	TGCAGTGCTAGGACGGGACTAGCGGGATACAATGAGCAGTTCTTC	CSARTGLAGYNEQFF
NA	TRBJ2-7	TRBV6-2/TRBV6-3	NA	TGTGCCAGCAGTGAAATAGGGGAGATTGACGAGCAGTACTTC	CASSEIGEIDEQYF
many	TRBJ1-1	TRBV7-3	NA	TGTGCCAGCAGCCCGTCGGTAGGAGTCACTGAAGCTTTCTTT	CASSPSVGVTEAFF
many	TRBJ1-5	TRBV30	NA	TGTGCCTGGAGTGTACAGCGCAATCAGCCCCAGCATTTT	CAWSVQRNQPQHF
many	TRBJ2-7	TRBV28	NA	TGTGCCAGCAGTTTTCGGGCGGACCCGGGACCCGAGCAGTACTTC	CASSFRADPGPEQYF
few	TRBJ2-5	TRBV20-1	TRBD2	TGCAGTGCTAGAGGACTAGCGGAGATTCAAGAGACCCAGTACTTC	CSARGLAEIQETQYF
few	TRBJ2-7	TRBV20-1	NA	TGCAGTGCTAGCCCCGGGACTCAAGTGTACGAGCAGTACTTC	CSASPGTQVYEQYF